The rows below give T cell receptor beta chains drawn from one sample of a study of CD8 T cells in Susac syndrome. Via MiXCR, TCRdb re-called the immunoSEQ multiplex PCR reads, giving one row per CDR3 protein. This table has just under 150,000 distinct CDR3 sequences, approximately 94% appearing once. The sample taken for sequencing was CD4+ T cells from PBMCs. The receptor set was obtained from a human donor in good health. Both conserved end residues are part of each CDR3. Fields, in order: D gene, clone size, J gene, V gene, CDR3 DNA, CDR3 protein. A D gene is named only where the DNA matches it firmly. The size of a clone is reported for some rows only, either as once, few or many, or as a class for expanded clones.

TRBD2	.	TRBJ2-2	TRBV3-1	TGTGCCAGCGGCCTAGCGGGGCCCAGCACCGGGGAGCTGTTTTTT	CASGLAGPSTGELFF
TRBD2	.	TRBJ2-1	TRBV25-1	TGTGCCAGCAGTGATGCGGGAGCGGGAGGGTACAATGAGCAGTTCTTC	CASSDAGAGGYNEQFF
.	.	TRBJ2-3	TRBV25-1	TGTGCCAGCAGTGATAGGCCCCTGGGGCTCACAGATACGCAGTATTTT	CASSDRPLGLTDTQYF
TRBD1	.	TRBJ1-1	TRBV5-1	TGCGCCAGCAGGGGATGGGGACAGGGCTCTATGAACACTGAAGCTTTCTTT	CASRGWGQGSMNTEAFF
TRBD2	.	TRBJ2-3	TRBV5-1	TGCGCCAGCAGCCTGAGGACTAGCGGGAGAGAGAGCACAGATACGCAGTATTTT	CASSLRTSGRESTDTQYF
TRBD2	few	TRBJ2-1	TRBV5-1	TGCGCCAGCAGCTTGGTCCTAGCGGACAATGAGCAGTTCTTC	CASSLVLADNEQFF
TRBD1	.	TRBJ2-7	TRBV14	TGTGCCAGCAGCCAAGACAGGGACAGGAGATACGAGCAGTACTTC	CASSQDRDRRYEQYF
.	.	TRBJ2-2	TRBV19	TGTGCCACGGAGACCACGGGGGAGCTGTTTTTT	CATETTGELFF
.	.	TRBJ1-2	TRBV29-1	TGCAGCGTCGCCGACAGGAACAACTATGGCTACACCTTC	CSVADRNNYGYTF
.	.	TRBJ1-3	TRBV30	TGTGCCAGGAGCAAAGAAGGGGGAAACACCATATATTTT	CARSKEGGNTIYF
TRBD1	.	TRBJ1-5	TRBV12-3/TRBV12-4	TGTGCCAGCAGTCTGTGGGGACAGGGGAAAATGCCCCAGCATTTT	CASSLWGQGKMPQHF
.	.	TRBJ2-6	TRBV6-6	TGTGCCAGCACGGCTAGCAGGCCCTCTGGGGCCAACGTCCTGACTTTC	CASTASRPSGANVLTF
TRBD1	.	TRBJ1-5	TRBV25-1	TGTGCCAGCAGTGATCGGGACAGGAGGAATAGCAATCAGCCCCAGCATTTT	CASSDRDRRNSNQPQHF
TRBD1	.	TRBJ2-3	TRBV24-1	TGTGCCACCAGTGATCGATGGGGACAGGGCCCTGAAGATACGCAGTATTTT	CATSDRWGQGPEDTQYF
TRBD1	.	TRBJ1-1	TRBV18	TGTGCCAGCTCACCATCTCGGTCAGGGGGCACTGAAGCTTTCTTT	CASSPSRSGGTEAFF
.	.	TRBJ2-5	TRBV5-1	TGCGCCAGCAGCTTGGCAGATGAAGAGACCCAGTACTTC	CASSLADEETQYF
TRBD2	.	TRBJ2-5	TRBV29-1	TGCAGCGTCCCGGCGGCGGGAGGAGAGACCCAGTACTTC	CSVPAAGGETQYF
TRBD1	.	TRBJ2-3	TRBV30	TGTGCCTGGAACAGGGGCCTCACAGATACGCAGTATTTT	CAWNRGLTDTQYF
.	.	TRBJ2-1	TRBV15	TGTGCCACCAGCAGAGATCCGCAGATCAATGAGCAGTTCTTC	CATSRDPQINEQFF
.	.	TRBJ1-5	TRBV20-1	TGCAGTGCTAGTCGAAGCGAAGCTCAGCCCCAGCATTTT	CSASRSEAQPQHF
.	.	TRBJ2-5	TRBV3-1	TGTGCCAGCAGCGACGGTCAAGAGACCCAGTACTTC	CASSDGQETQYF
.	.	TRBJ2-3	TRBV7-9	TGTGCCAGCAGTATCAAAGGGGGAGACACAGATACGCAGTATTTT	CASSIKGGDTDTQYF
TRBD1	.	TRBJ1-2	TRBV12-3/TRBV12-4	TGTGCCAGCAGTTTGGGGACAGGCTACTATGGCTACACCTTC	CASSLGTGYYGYTF
.	once	TRBJ1-1	TRBV12-3/TRBV12-4	TGTGCCAGCACCGAGGACACGAACACTGAAGCTTTCTTT	CASTEDTNTEAFF
TRBD2	.	TRBJ2-2	TRBV5-1	TGCGCCAGCAGCTTGGCCGCGGGAGGTTACACCGGGGAGCTGTTTTTT	CASSLAAGGYTGELFF
.	.	TRBJ2-5	TRBV7-9	TGTGCCACCGAGGGAGGCAACCAGTCGATGGAGACCCAGTACTTC	CATEGGNQSMETQYF
.	.	TRBJ1-5	TRBV4-1	TGCGCCAGCAGCCAAGATTCGGGGACACGGGGCGGGACCCAGCATTTT	CASSQDSGTRGGTQHF
TRBD1	.	TRBJ1-1	TRBV7-2	TGTGCCAGCAGCTTAGCCCAGGGGGCGGCGGCTTTCTTT	CASSLAQGAAAFF
TRBD2	.	TRBJ2-1	TRBV18	TGTGCCAGCTCACCTAGCGGGGTCCTTAACAATGAGCAGTTCTTC	CASSPSGVLNNEQFF
TRBD2	.	TRBJ2-6	TRBV19	TGTGCCAGTAGTATAGCCGCCCCGGGGGGCTCTGGGGCCAACGTCCTGACTTTC	CASSIAAPGGSGANVLTF
TRBD1	.	TRBJ1-1	TRBV7-9	TGTGCCAGCAGCTCGAGGGGGACAGGGGGCACTGAAGCTTTCTTT	CASSSRGTGGTEAFF
TRBD2	.	TRBJ2-3	TRBV20-1	TGCAGTGCTAAGAAGACTAGCGGAAACACAGATACGCAGTATTTT	CSAKKTSGNTDTQYF
.	.	TRBJ2-5	TRBV3-1	TGTGCCAGCAGCCAAACAGGGAAAGTACAAGAGACCCAGTACTTC	CASSQTGKVQETQYF
.	.	TRBJ2-7	TRBV5-1	TGTGCCAGCAGCTTGGCTGGGGATGAGCAGTACTTC	CASSLAGDEQYF
.	.	TRBJ2-5	TRBV10-3	TGTGCCATCAGTGGGGACCGTAAAGAGACCCAGTACTTC	CAISGDRKETQYF
.	.	TRBJ2-5	TRBV19	TGTGCCAGTAAAGTTGTTGGTTCAGAGACCCAGTACTTC	CASKVVGSETQYF
TRBD1	.	TRBJ2-7	TRBV29-1	TGCAGCGTTGAGACAGGGGGCTACGAGCAGTACTTC	CSVETGGYEQYF